These T cell receptor beta chains were read from a single sample in a study of blood T cells in healthy people across ages. Each CDR3 protein is one row after TCRdb ran MiXCR on the 5' RACE reads. The table lists fewer than 700,000 distinct CDR3 sequences, 47% of them singletons, with approximately 23% in the top ten. Sequencing was performed on blood. These receptors came from a man aged 80 or over in good health. The CDR3 runs from the conserved cysteine through the conserved F or W. Fields, in order: D gene, V gene, J gene, clone size, CDR3 protein, CDR3 DNA. A D gene is named only where the DNA matches it firmly. For some rows the clone size is stated as once, few or many, or as a class when expanded; others skip it.

d_gene: .
v_gene: TRBV6-6
j_gene: TRBJ2-7
abundance: few
CDR3aa: CASSYSAREDYEQYF
CDR3nt: TGTGCCAGCAGTTACTCGGCGCGGGAAGACTACGAGCAGTATTTC

d_gene: .
v_gene: TRBV9
j_gene: TRBJ1-1
abundance: .
CDR3aa: CASSAGTLAKNTEAFF
CDR3nt: TGTGCCAGCAGCGCAGGGACACTAGCCAAGAACACTGAAGCTTTCTTT

d_gene: .
v_gene: TRBV7-2
j_gene: TRBJ2-7
abundance: .
CDR3aa: CASSQTGLLGEQYF
CDR3nt: TGTGCCAGCAGCCAGACAGGCCTTCTTGGGGAGCAGTACTTC

d_gene: TRBD1
v_gene: TRBV27
j_gene: TRBJ1-6
abundance: .
CDR3aa: CASSRQGASYNSPLHF
CDR3nt: TGTGCCAGCAGTCGGCAGGGGGCCTCCTATAATTCACCCCTCCACTTT

d_gene: TRBD1
v_gene: TRBV7-2
j_gene: TRBJ1-2
abundance: .
CDR3aa: CASSVIQGAGGYTF
CDR3nt: TGTGCCAGCAGCGTAATTCAGGGGGCGGGTGGCTACACCTTC

d_gene: .
v_gene: TRBV7-9
j_gene: TRBJ1-1
abundance: .
CDR3aa: CASSWAGSRGTEAFF
CDR3nt: TGTGCCAGCAGCTGGGCGGGAAGTCGGGGCACTGAAGCTTTCTTT

d_gene: .
v_gene: TRBV7-2
j_gene: TRBJ1-4
abundance: .
CDR3aa: CASSHTVRRGDEKLFF
CDR3nt: TGTGCCAGCAGCCACACAGTCAGGAGGGGGGATGAAAAACTGTTTTTT

d_gene: TRBD1
v_gene: TRBV20-1
j_gene: TRBJ2-7
abundance: .
CDR3aa: CSARDGQETPYEQYF
CDR3nt: TGCAGTGCTAGAGATGGACAGGAAACCCCCTACGAGCAGTACTTC

d_gene: TRBD2
v_gene: TRBV20-1
j_gene: TRBJ2-1
abundance: .
CDR3aa: CSASAPSGGSYNEQFF
CDR3nt: TGCAGTGCTTCAGCTCCTAGCGGGGGCTCCTACAATGAGCAGTTCTTC

d_gene: TRBD1
v_gene: TRBV7-2
j_gene: TRBJ2-3
abundance: .
CDR3aa: CASSLMGQGADTQYF
CDR3nt: TGTGCCAGCAGCTTAATGGGACAGGGAGCAGATACGCAGTATTTT

d_gene: .
v_gene: TRBV7-2
j_gene: TRBJ2-3
abundance: .
CDR3aa: CASSPDSLGADTQYF
CDR3nt: TGTGCCAGCAGCCCCGACAGCCTAGGGGCAGATACGCAGTATTTT

d_gene: .
v_gene: TRBV9
j_gene: TRBJ2-2
abundance: .
CDR3aa: CASSVATGGTGELFF
CDR3nt: TGTGCCAGCAGCGTAGCTACAGGCGGCACCGGGGAGCTGTTTTTT

d_gene: .
v_gene: TRBV6-1
j_gene: TRBJ2-7
abundance: .
CDR3aa: CASRDAGDYEQYF
CDR3nt: TGTGCCAGCAGAGACGCAGGGGATTACGAGCAGTACTTC

d_gene: TRBD2
v_gene: TRBV12-3/TRBV12-4
j_gene: TRBJ2-7
abundance: .
CDR3aa: CASSPTGLAGGEQYF
CDR3nt: TGTGCCAGCAGCCCCACGGGACTAGCGGGAGGAGAGCAGTACTTC

d_gene: .
v_gene: TRBV6-6
j_gene: TRBJ1-1
abundance: many
CDR3aa: CASSPGGTEAFF
CDR3nt: TGTGCCAGCAGCCCAGGAGGCACTGAAGCTTTCTTT

d_gene: .
v_gene: TRBV9
j_gene: TRBJ2-7
abundance: .
CDR3aa: CASSARIQGTVGEQYF
CDR3nt: TGTGCCAGCAGCGCCCGAATACAGGGTACGGTTGGCGAGCAGTACTTC

d_gene: .
v_gene: TRBV9
j_gene: TRBJ2-1
abundance: .
CDR3aa: CASSVGGNSYNEQFF
CDR3nt: TGTGCCAGCAGCGTAGGGGGGAACTCCTACAATGAGCAGTTCTTC

d_gene: .
v_gene: TRBV29-1
j_gene: TRBJ2-1
abundance: .
CDR3aa: CSVAGVPLYQETQFF
CDR3nt: TGCAGCGTTGCTGGGGTCCCCCTGTACCAAGAGACCCAGTTCTTC

d_gene: .
v_gene: TRBV21-1
j_gene: TRBJ2-7
abundance: .
CDR3aa: CASSKGQQAYEQYF
CDR3nt: TGTGCCAGCAGCAAAGGACAACAGGCCTACGAGCAGTACTTC

d_gene: TRBD2
v_gene: TRBV7-9
j_gene: TRBJ2-3
abundance: many
CDR3aa: CASSPSGGTTDTQYF
CDR3nt: TGTGCCAGCAGCCCTAGCGGGGGGACCACAGATACGCAGTATTTT